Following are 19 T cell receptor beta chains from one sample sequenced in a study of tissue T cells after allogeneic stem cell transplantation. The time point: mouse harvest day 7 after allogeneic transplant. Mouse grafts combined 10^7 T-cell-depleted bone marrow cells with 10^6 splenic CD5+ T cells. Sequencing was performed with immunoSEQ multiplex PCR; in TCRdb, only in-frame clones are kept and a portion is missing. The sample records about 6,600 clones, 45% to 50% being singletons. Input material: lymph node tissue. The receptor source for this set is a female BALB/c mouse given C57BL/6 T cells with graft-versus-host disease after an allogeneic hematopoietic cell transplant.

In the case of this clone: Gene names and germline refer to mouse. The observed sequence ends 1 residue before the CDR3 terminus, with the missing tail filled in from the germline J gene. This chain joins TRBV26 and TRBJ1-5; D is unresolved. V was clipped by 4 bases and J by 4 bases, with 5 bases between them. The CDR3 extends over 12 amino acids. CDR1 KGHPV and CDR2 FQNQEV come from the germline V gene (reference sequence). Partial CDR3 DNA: TGTGCCAGCAGTCGAAATAACCAGGCTCCGCTT. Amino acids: CASSRNNQAPL. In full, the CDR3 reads CASSRNNQAPLF. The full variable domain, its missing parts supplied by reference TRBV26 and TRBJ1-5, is NSKVIQTPRYLVKGQGQKAKMRCIPEKGHPVVFWYQQNKNNEFKFLINFQNQEVLQQIDMTEKRFSAECPSNSPCSLEIQSSEAGDSALYLCASSRNNQAPLFGEGTRLSVL.

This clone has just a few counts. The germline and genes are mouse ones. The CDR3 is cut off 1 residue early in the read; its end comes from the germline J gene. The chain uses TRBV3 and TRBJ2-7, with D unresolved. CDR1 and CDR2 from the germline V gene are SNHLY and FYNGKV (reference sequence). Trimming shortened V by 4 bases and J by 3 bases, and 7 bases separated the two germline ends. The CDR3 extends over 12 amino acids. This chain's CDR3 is CASSSYIYEQYF. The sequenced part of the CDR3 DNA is TGTGCCAGCAGCTCTTACATCTATGAACAGTAC.

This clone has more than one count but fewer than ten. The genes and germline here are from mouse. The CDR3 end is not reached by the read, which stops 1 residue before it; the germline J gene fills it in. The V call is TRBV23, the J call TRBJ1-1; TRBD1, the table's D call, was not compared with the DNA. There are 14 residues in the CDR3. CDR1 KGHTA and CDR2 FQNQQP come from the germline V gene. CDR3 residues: CSSSPRQANTEVFF. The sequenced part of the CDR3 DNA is TGCTCCAGCAGTCCCCGGCAGGCAAACACAGAAGTCTTC.

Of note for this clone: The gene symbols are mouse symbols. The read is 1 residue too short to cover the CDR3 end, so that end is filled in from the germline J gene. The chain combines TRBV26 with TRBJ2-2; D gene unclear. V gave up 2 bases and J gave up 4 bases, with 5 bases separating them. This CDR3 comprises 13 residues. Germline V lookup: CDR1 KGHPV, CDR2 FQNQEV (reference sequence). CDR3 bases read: TGTGCCAGCAGTCTGATTGTCACCGGGCAGCTCTAC. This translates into CASSLIVTGQLY. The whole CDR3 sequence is CASSLIVTGQLYF.

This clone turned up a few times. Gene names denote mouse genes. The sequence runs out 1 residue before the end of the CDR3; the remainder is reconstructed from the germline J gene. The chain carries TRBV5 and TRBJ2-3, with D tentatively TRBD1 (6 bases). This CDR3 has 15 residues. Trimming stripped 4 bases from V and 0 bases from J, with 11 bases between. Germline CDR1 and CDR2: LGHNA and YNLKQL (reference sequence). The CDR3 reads CASSPRTASAETLYF. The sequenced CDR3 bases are TGTGCCAGCAGCCCACGGACAGCTAGTGCAGAAACGCTGTAT.

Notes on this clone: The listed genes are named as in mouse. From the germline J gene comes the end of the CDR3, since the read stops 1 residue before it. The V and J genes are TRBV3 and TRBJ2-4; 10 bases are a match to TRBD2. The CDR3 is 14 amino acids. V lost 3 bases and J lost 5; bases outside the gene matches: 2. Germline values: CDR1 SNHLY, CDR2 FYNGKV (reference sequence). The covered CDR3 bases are TGTGCCAGCAGCTTCGGGACTGGGGTAAACACCTTGTAC. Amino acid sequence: CASSFGTGVNTLY. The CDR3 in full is CASSFGTGVNTLYF. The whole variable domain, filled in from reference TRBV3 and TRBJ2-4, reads GPKVLQIPSHQIIDMGQMVTLNCDPVSNHLYFYWYKQILGQQMEFLVNFYNGKVMEKSKLFKDQFSVERPDGSYFTLKIQPTALEDSAVYFCASSFGTGVNTLYFGAGTRLSVL.

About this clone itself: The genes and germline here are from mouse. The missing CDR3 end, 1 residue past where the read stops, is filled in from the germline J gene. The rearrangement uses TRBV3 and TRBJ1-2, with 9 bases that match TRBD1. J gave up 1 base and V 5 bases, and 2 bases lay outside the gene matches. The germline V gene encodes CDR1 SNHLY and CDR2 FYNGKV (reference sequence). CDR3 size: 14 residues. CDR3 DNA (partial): TGTGCCAGCAGCATGACAGGGGGAAACTCCGACTACACC. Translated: CASSMTGGNSDYT. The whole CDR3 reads CASSMTGGNSDYTF.

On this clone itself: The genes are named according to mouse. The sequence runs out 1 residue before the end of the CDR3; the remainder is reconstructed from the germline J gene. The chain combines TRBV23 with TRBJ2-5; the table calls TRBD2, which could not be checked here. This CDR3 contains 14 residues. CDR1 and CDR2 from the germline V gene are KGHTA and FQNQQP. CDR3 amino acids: CSSSRDWGGDTQYF. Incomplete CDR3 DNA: TGCTCCAGCAGTCGGGACTGGGGAGGGGACACCCAGTAC.

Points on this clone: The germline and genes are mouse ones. The CDR3 spells CASSLLDSGNTLYF. The CDR3 bases that were read are TGTGCCAGCAGCTTATTAGATTCTGGAAATACGCTCTAT. The genes are TRBV3 and TRBJ1-3; D ambiguous. Sequencing ends 1 residue short of the CDR3 end; the germline J gene provides the rest. Trimming pared 2 bases from V and 0 bases from J, leaving 5 bases between. The CDR3 is 14 amino acids. The germline CDR1 and CDR2 sequences are SNHLY and FYNGKV (reference sequence).

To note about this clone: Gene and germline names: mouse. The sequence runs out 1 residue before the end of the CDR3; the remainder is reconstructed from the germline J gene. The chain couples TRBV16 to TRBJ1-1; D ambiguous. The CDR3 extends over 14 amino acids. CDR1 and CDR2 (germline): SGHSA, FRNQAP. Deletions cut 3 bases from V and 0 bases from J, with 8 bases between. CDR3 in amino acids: CASSFQDANTEVFF. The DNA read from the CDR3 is TGTGCAAGCAGCTTCCAGGATGCAAACACAGAAGTCTTC.

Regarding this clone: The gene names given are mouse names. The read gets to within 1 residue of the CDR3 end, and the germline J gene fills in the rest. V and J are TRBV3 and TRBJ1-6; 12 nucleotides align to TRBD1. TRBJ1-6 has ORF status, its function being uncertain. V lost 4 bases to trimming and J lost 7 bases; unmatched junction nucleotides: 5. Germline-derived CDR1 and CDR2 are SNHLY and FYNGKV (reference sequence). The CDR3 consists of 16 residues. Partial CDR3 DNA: TGTGCCAGCAGCTCTCCGGGACAGGGGGCGAATTCGCCCCTCTAC. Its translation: CASSSPGQGANSPLY. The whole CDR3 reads CASSSPGQGANSPLYF.

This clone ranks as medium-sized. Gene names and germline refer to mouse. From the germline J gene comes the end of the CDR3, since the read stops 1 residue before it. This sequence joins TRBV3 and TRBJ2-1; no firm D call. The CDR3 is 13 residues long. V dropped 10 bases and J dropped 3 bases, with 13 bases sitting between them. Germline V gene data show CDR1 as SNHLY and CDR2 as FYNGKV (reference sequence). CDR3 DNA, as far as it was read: TGTGCCACCCAGGACGGAATCTATGCTGAGCAGTTC. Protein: CATQDGIYAEQF. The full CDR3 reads CATQDGIYAEQFF. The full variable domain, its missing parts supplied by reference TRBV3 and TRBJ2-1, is GPKVLQIPSHQIIDMGQMVTLNCDPVSNHLYFYWYKQILGQQMEFLVNFYNGKVMEKSKLFKDQFSVERPDGSYFTLKIQPTALEDSAVYFCATQDGIYAEQFFGPGTRLTVL.

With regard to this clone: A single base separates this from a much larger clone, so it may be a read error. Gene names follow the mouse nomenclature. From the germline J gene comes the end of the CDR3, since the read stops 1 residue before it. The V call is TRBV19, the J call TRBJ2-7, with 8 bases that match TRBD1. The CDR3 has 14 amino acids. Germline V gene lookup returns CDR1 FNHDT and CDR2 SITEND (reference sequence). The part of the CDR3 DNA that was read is TGTGCCAACAGTATTACGCAGGGGGCTTATGAACAGTAC. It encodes CANSITQGAYEQY. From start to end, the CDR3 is CANSITQGAYEQYF. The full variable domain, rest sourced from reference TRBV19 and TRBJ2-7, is GGIITQTPKFLIGQEGQKLTLKCQQNFNHDTMYWYRQDSGKGLRLIYYSITENDLQKGDLSEGYDASREKKSSFSLTVTSAQKNEMAVFLCANSITQGAYEQYFGPGTRLTVL.

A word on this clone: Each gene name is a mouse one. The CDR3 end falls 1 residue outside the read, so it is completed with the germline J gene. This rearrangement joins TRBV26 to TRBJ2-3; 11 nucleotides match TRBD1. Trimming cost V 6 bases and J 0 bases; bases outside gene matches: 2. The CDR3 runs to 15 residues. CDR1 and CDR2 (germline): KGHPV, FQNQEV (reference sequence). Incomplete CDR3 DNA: TGTGCCAGCAGCCGGACAGGGGGCAGTGCAGAAACGCTGTAT. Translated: CASSRTGGSAETLY. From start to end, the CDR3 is CASSRTGGSAETLYF.

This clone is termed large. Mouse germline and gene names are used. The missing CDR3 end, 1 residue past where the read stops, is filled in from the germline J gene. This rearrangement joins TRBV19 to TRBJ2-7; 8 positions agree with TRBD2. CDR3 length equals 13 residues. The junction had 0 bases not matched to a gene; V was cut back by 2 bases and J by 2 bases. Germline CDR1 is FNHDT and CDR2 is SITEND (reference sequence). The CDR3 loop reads CASSIGGAYEQYF. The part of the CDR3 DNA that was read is TGTGCCAGCAGTATTGGGGGGGCCTATGAACAGTAC.

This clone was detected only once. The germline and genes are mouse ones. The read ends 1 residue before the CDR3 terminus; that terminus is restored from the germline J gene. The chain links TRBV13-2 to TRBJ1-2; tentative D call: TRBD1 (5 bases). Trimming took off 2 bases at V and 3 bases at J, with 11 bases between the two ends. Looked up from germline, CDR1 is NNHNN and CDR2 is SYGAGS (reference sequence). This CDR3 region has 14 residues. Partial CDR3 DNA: TGTGCCAGCGGTGAGGGCAGGGTGTACTCCGACTACACC. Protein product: CASGEGRVYSDYT. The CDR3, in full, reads CASGEGRVYSDYTF.

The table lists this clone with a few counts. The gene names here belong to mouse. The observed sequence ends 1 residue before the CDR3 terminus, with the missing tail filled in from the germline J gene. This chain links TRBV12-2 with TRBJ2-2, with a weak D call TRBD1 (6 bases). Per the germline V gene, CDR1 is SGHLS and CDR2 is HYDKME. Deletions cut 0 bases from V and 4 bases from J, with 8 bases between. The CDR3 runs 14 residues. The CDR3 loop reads CASSLQGPTGQLYF. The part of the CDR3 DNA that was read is TGTGCCAGCTCTCTCCAGGGGCCCACCGGGCAGCTCTAC.

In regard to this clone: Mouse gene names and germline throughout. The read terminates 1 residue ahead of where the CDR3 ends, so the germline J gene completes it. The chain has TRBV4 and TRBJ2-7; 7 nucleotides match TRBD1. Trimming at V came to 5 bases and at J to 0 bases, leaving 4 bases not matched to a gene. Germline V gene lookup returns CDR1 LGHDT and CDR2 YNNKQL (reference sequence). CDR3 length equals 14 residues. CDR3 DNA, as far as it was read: TGTGCCAGCAGCGTCCGGGACAGCTCCTATGAACAGTAC. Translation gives CASSVRDSSYEQY. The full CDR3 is CASSVRDSSYEQYF.

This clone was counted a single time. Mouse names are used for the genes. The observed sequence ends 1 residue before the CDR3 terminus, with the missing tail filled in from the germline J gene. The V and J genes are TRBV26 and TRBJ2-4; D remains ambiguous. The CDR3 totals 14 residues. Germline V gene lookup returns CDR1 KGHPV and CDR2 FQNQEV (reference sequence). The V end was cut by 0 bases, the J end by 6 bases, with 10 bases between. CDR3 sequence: CASSLSWERNTLYF. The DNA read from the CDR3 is TGTGCCAGCAGTCTGTCATGGGAACGGAACACCTTGTAC.